The present T cell receptor (beta chain) was sequenced within a study of CD8+ T cells in alopecia areata. Concerning this clone itself: Its antigen is as yet unknown.

General study points: It was less clear whether patients shared TCRs than it was in mice, possibly because of HLA.

Following extraction, RNA underwent reverse transcription to cDNA, which served as the sequencing template. Sequenced by immunoSEQ multiplex PCR; TCRdb stores in-frame clones only, minus some. This table has 150,000 to 200,000 clones, 59% appearing once. CDR3 length equals 11 residues. The ends were cut back, 3 bases at V and 12 bases at J, with 10 bases in the middle. The germline gives CDR1 LNHNV, CDR2 YYDKDF (reference sequence). The sequenced sample was CD4+ T cells sorted from blood, obtained at week 0. The TCR comes from a human donor with alopecia areata. The V and J genes are TRBV15 and TRBJ2-3; D is ambiguous. The CDR3 DNA is TGTGCCACCAGCAGCCAGGTGGGACAGTATTTT. Translation gives CATSSQVGQYF. The whole variable domain, filled in from reference TRBV15 and TRBJ2-3, reads DAMVIQNPRYQVTQFGKPVTLSCSQTLNHNVMYWYQQKSSQAPKLLFHYYDKDFNNEADTPDNFQSRRPNTSFCFLDIRSPGLGDTAMYLCATSSQVGQYFGPGTRLTVL.